These T cell receptor beta chains were read from a single sample in a study of OX40 agonist ivuxolimab in advanced cancers. Assay used: immunoSEQ multiplex PCR; TCRdb lists only in-frame clones, some missing. The sample holds fewer than 40,000 clones, 60% to 85% seen once. The material was CD4+ or CD8+ T cells sorted from blood, obtained in a trial of the OX40 agonist ivuxolimab. These receptors were taken from an adult with an advanced solid tumor such as melanoma, head and neck, liver or kidney cancer. CDR3s include the opening cysteine and the closing phenylalanine or tryptophan. The order of the fields is V gene, D gene, clone size, J gene, CDR3 protein, CDR3 DNA. A D gene is named only where the DNA matches it firmly. Size is omitted from some rows. Given values are once, few, many or a class for expanded clones.

V: TRBV11-2
D: NA
size: NA
J: TRBJ2-1
CDR3: CASSSNRVGEQFF
DNA: TGTGCCAGCAGCTCCAATCGGGTGGGTGAGCAGTTCTTC

V: TRBV6-5
D: TRBD1
size: once
J: TRBJ1-3
CDR3: CASSDRAGNTIYF
DNA: TGTGCCAGCAGTGACAGGGCTGGAAACACCATATATTTT

V: TRBV6-6
D: NA
size: NA
J: TRBJ1-1
CDR3: CASCRGSGF
DNA: TGTGCCAGCTGTAGGGGTTCGGGCTTT

V: TRBV11-2
D: NA
size: NA
J: TRBJ1-3
CDR3: CASSLEGFLSGNTIYF
DNA: TGTGCCAGCAGCTTAGAAGGGTTCCTCTCTGGAAACACCATATATTTT

V: TRBV7-3
D: NA
size: once
J: TRBJ2-3
CDR3: CASSLTGDTQYF
DNA: TGTGCCAGCAGCTTAACGGGAGATACGCAGTATTTT

V: TRBV18
D: TRBD1
size: NA
J: TRBJ2-1
CDR3: CASSPPRDRETYNEQFF
DNA: TGTGCCAGCTCACCACCGAGAGACAGGGAAACCTACAATGAGCAGTTCTTC

V: TRBV5-6
D: NA
size: NA
J: TRBJ1-1
CDR3: CASSLGDEAFF
DNA: TGTGCCAGCAGCTTGGGTGATGAAGCTTTCTTT

V: TRBV11-3
D: NA
size: NA
J: TRBJ2-2
CDR3: CASSPLAGTGELFF
DNA: TGTGCCAGCAGCCCATTGGCAGGCACCGGGGAGCTGTTTTTT

V: TRBV30
D: NA
size: NA
J: TRBJ1-4
CDR3: CAWSVGGTANEKLFF
DNA: TGTGCCTGGAGTGTAGGCGGGACGGCTAATGAAAAACTGTTTTTT

V: TRBV27
D: TRBD1
size: once
J: TRBJ1-6
CDR3: CASRPRTGGSGSPLHF
DNA: TGTGCCAGCAGGCCCCGAACAGGGGGCTCGGGTTCACCCCTCCACTTT

V: TRBV2
D: NA
size: NA
J: TRBJ2-1
CDR3: CASMRGSEQFF
DNA: TGTGCCAGCATGAGGGGGAGTGAGCAGTTCTTC

V: TRBV7-2
D: TRBD1
size: NA
J: TRBJ1-3
CDR3: CASSPRTGTGNTIYF
DNA: TGTGCCAGCAGTCCGAGGACAGGAACGGGAAACACCATATATTTT

V: TRBV2
D: NA
size: NA
J: TRBJ2-3
CDR3: CASSSGFQGGDTQYF
DNA: TGTGCCAGCAGTTCCGGCTTCCAGGGGGGAGATACGCAGTATTTT

V: TRBV4-1
D: NA
size: NA
J: TRBJ2-5
CDR3: CASSQGSQETQYF
DNA: TGCGCCAGCAGCCAGGGTAGCCAAGAGACCCAGTACTTC

V: TRBV27
D: NA
size: NA
J: TRBJ1-4
CDR3: CASSLERPRALLGSINEKLFF
DNA: TGTGCCAGCAGTTTAGAGAGACCCAGGGCTCTCCTCGGTTCCATTAATGAAAAACTGTTTTTT

V: TRBV19
D: NA
size: few
J: TRBJ2-7
CDR3: CASSIDLRGNSEQYF
DNA: TGTGCCAGTAGTATAGATCTGAGGGGGAACTCCGAGCAGTACTTC

V: TRBV6-5
D: NA
size: few
J: TRBJ1-2
CDR3: CATGTGNYGYTF
DNA: TGTGCCACTGGGACGGGAAACTATGGCTACACCTTC

V: TRBV5-1
D: TRBD2
size: few
J: TRBJ2-1
CDR3: CASSPTSGSLHEQFF
DNA: TGCGCCAGCAGCCCGACTAGCGGGAGTCTACATGAGCAGTTCTTC

V: TRBV5-1
D: TRBD1
size: NA
J: TRBJ1-2
CDR3: CASRQNPGQGNYGYTF
DNA: TGCGCCAGCAGGCAGAATCCGGGACAGGGTAACTATGGCTACACCTTC

V: TRBV30
D: TRBD1
size: NA
J: TRBJ2-7
CDR3: CAWDGGADREYF
DNA: TGTGCCTGGGATGGTGGGGCAGACAGGGAGTACTTC

V: TRBV5-1
D: NA
size: NA
J: TRBJ1-1
CDR3: CASSLDGYTEAFF
DNA: TGCGCCAGCAGCTTGGACGGGTACACTGAAGCTTTCTTT

V: TRBV7-3
D: NA
size: NA
J: TRBJ1-1
CDR3: CASSLLGVNTEAFF
DNA: TGTGCCAGCAGCTTACTGGGTGTCAACACTGAAGCTTTCTTT

V: TRBV6-5
D: TRBD2
size: NA
J: TRBJ2-3
CDR3: CASRSGGGDTQYF
DNA: TGTGCCAGCAGAAGCGGGGGCGGGGATACGCAGTATTTT

V: TRBV28
D: NA
size: NA
J: TRBJ2-5
CDR3: CASSPVGGPAGLETQYF
DNA: TGTGCCAGCAGTCCCGTCGGGGGCCCCGCGGGTTTAGAGACCCAGTACTTC

V: TRBV19
D: TRBD1
size: NA
J: TRBJ2-2
CDR3: CASHGGQGHTGELFF
DNA: TGTGCCAGTCATGGGGGACAGGGACACACCGGGGAGCTGTTTTTT

V: TRBV9
D: TRBD2
size: NA
J: TRBJ2-3
CDR3: CASSVGAGGYPSTDTQYF
DNA: TGTGCCAGCAGCGTAGGAGCGGGGGGTTATCCTAGCACAGATACGCAGTATTTT

V: TRBV28
D: NA
size: NA
J: TRBJ1-2
CDR3: CASRTYRVEGYTF
DNA: TGTGCCAGCAGGACCTACAGGGTCGAGGGCTACACCTTC

V: TRBV2
D: NA
size: NA
J: TRBJ2-5
CDR3: CASSVGETQYF
DNA: TGTGCCAGCAGCGTGGGAGAGACCCAGTACTTC

V: TRBV30
D: NA
size: NA
J: TRBJ1-5
CDR3: CAWSATENQPQHF
DNA: TGTGCCTGGAGTGCGACAGAGAATCAGCCCCAGCATTTT

V: TRBV19
D: NA
size: NA
J: TRBJ2-1
CDR3: CASSTSRTLNEQFF
DNA: TGTGCCAGTAGTACCTCCCGGACGCTAAATGAGCAGTTCTTC

V: TRBV11-2
D: NA
size: NA
J: TRBJ1-2
CDR3: CASTREDYGYTF
DNA: TGTGCCAGCACGAGGGAGGACTATGGCTACACCTTC

V: TRBV2
D: NA
size: few
J: TRBJ2-5
CDR3: CASRKGQLEETQYF
DNA: TGTGCCAGCAGGAAGGGTCAGCTCGAAGAGACCCAGTACTTC

V: TRBV4-1
D: TRBD1
size: NA
J: TRBJ2-1
CDR3: CASSSLTGTGINEQFF
DNA: TGCGCCAGCAGCTCTCTTACCGGGACAGGAATCAATGAGCAGTTCTTC

V: TRBV27
D: TRBD1
size: NA
J: TRBJ1-1
CDR3: CASKLDRVDTEAFF
DNA: TGTGCCAGCAAGTTGGACAGGGTGGACACTGAAGCTTTCTTT

V: TRBV19
D: NA
size: NA
J: TRBJ1-5
CDR3: CASSILDGNQPQHF
DNA: TGTGCCAGTAGTATACTGGACGGCAATCAGCCCCAGCATTTT

V: TRBV27
D: TRBD1
size: NA
J: TRBJ2-1
CDR3: CASSKTGGGGNEQFF
DNA: TGTGCCAGCAGTAAGACAGGGGGCGGTGGCAATGAGCAGTTCTTC

V: TRBV29-1
D: TRBD2
size: NA
J: TRBJ2-1
CDR3: CSLRTSGRSPGEQFF
DNA: TGCAGCCTCCGTACTAGCGGGAGGTCCCCGGGGGAGCAGTTCTTC

V: TRBV28
D: TRBD1
size: once
J: TRBJ2-7
CDR3: CASSLPDRAGEQYF
DNA: TGTGCCAGCAGTTTACCAGACAGGGCGGGCGAGCAGTACTTC

V: TRBV5-1
D: NA
size: NA
J: TRBJ2-2
CDR3: CASSPQGSTGELFF
DNA: TGCGCCAGCAGCCCGCAGGGGTCCACCGGGGAGCTGTTTTTT

V: TRBV18
D: NA
size: NA
J: TRBJ1-4
CDR3: CASSPQNSEKLFF
DNA: TGTGCCAGCTCACCACAGAACAGTGAAAAACTGTTTTTT

V: TRBV9
D: NA
size: hyperexpanded
J: TRBJ1-1
CDR3: CASSPGQLNTEAFF
DNA: TGTGCCAGCAGCCCCGGACAGTTGAACACTGAAGCTTTCTTT

V: TRBV19
D: NA
size: NA
J: TRBJ2-1
CDR3: CASSSRDSSYNEQFF
DNA: TGTGCCAGTAGTTCCCGGGACTCCTCCTACAATGAGCAGTTCTTC

V: TRBV28
D: NA
size: NA
J: TRBJ2-3
CDR3: CASSLLFGAPDTQYF
DNA: TGTGCCAGCAGTTTATTATTCGGGGCCCCAGATACGCAGTATTTT

V: TRBV10-3
D: NA
size: NA
J: TRBJ1-3
CDR3: CAISDGGNTIYF
DNA: TGTGCCATCAGTGATGGGGGAAACACCATATATTTT

V: TRBV5-8
D: NA
size: NA
J: TRBJ1-2
CDR3: CASRFSPRLNGYTF
DNA: TGTGCCAGCAGATTCAGCCCTCGGTTAAATGGCTACACCTTC

V: TRBV21-1
D: NA
size: NA
J: TRBJ2-1
CDR3: CASIPPKVRPTYNEQFF
DNA: TGTGCCAGCATTCCCCCAAAAGTCCGGCCTACCTACAATGAGCAGTTCTTC

V: TRBV11-3
D: NA
size: NA
J: TRBJ1-5
CDR3: CASSLGVNQPQHF
DNA: TGTGCCAGCAGCCTTGGGGTCAATCAGCCCCAGCATTTT

V: TRBV7-2
D: NA
size: NA
J: TRBJ2-7
CDR3: CASSSGTLGEQYF
DNA: TGTGCCAGCAGCTCGGGGACATTGGGCGAGCAGTACTTC

V: TRBV6-5
D: TRBD1
size: NA
J: TRBJ1-5
CDR3: CASSAQGGPQPQHF
DNA: TGTGCCAGCAGTGCTCAGGGGGGACCTCAGCCCCAGCATTTT

V: TRBV7-3
D: TRBD1
size: NA
J: TRBJ2-1
CDR3: CASSNYLTGDEQFF
DNA: TGTGCCAGCAGCAACTATCTTACAGGGGATGAGCAGTTCTTC

V: TRBV4-1
D: NA
size: NA
J: TRBJ2-7
CDR3: CASSPNDGNPYEQYF
DNA: TGCGCCAGCAGCCCGAATGATGGGAATCCCTACGAGCAGTACTTC

V: TRBV7-2
D: NA
size: once
J: TRBJ2-3
CDR3: CASSLGGSLDTQYF
DNA: TGTGCCAGCAGCTTAGGTGGGAGTCTAGATACGCAGTATTTT

V: TRBV15
D: TRBD1
size: NA
J: TRBJ2-7
CDR3: CATSRPGTGSGEQYF
DNA: TGTGCCACCAGCAGACCCGGGACAGGGTCGGGCGAGCAGTACTTC

V: TRBV7-3
D: NA
size: once
J: TRBJ2-6
CDR3: CASSLGPSGGNSGANVLTF
DNA: TGTGCCAGCAGCTTAGGCCCCTCAGGGGGGAACTCTGGGGCCAACGTCCTGACTTTC

V: TRBV5-6
D: NA
size: NA
J: TRBJ1-1
CDR3: CASSPTGGWTEAFF
DNA: TGTGCCAGCAGCCCAACGGGAGGTTGGACTGAAGCTTTCTTT

V: TRBV5-1
D: NA
size: NA
J: TRBJ1-6
CDR3: CASSNLGSVSPLHF
DNA: TGCGCCAGCAGCAACCTGGGGAGCGTTTCACCCCTCCACTTT

V: TRBV9
D: NA
size: NA
J: TRBJ1-4
CDR3: CASSVSRGKLFF
DNA: TGTGCCAGCAGCGTAAGTCGGGGAAAACTGTTTTTT